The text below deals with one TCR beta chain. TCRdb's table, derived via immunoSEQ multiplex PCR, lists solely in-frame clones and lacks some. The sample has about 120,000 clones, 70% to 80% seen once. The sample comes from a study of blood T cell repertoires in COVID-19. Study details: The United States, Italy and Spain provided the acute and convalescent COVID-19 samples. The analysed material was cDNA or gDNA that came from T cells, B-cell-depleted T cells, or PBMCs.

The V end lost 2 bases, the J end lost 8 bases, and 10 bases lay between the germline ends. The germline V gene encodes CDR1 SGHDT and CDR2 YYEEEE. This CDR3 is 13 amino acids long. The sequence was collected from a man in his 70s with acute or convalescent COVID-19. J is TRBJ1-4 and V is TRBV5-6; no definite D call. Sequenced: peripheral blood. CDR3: CASSFRQNEKLFF. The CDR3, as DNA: TGTGCCAGCAGCTTCAGGCAGAACGAAAAACTGTTTTTT.